A single T cell receptor beta chain is shown here with its context. Method: immunoSEQ multiplex PCR; TCRdb's copy keeps in-frame clones and lacks some. The table includes under 1,900,000 clones, approximately 98.5% detected once. CD4+ cells yielded CD45RA+ naive and CD45RA-negative memory subsets. The sample originates from a study of shared clonotypes between healthy human individuals. This CDR3 contains 20 residues. V was cut by 3 bases and J by 2 bases, with 26 bases left in between. Germline V gene data show CDR1 as KGHSH and CDR2 as LQKENI. Sequenced input: naive CD4+ T cells sorted from blood. Subset reported: CD45RA+ positively selected. The V gene is TRBV18, the J gene TRBJ2-1, with D perhaps being TRBD1 or TRBD2 (5 bases each). The clonotype was recovered from a man in his thirties or forties in good health. The CDR3 sequence: CASSPQSGTEPGRPYNEQFF. CDR3 DNA sequence: TGTGCCAGCTCACCCCAGTCCGGTACAGAGCCGGGACGCCCCTACAATGAGCAGTTCTTC. Based on the CDR3 plus reference TRBV18 and TRBJ2-1, the full variable domain is NAGVMQNPRHLVRRRGQEARLRCSPMKGHSHVYWYRQLPEEGLKFMVYLQKENIIDESGMPKERFSAEFPKEGPSILRIQQVVRGDSAAYFCASSPQSGTEPGRPYNEQFFGPGTRLTVL.